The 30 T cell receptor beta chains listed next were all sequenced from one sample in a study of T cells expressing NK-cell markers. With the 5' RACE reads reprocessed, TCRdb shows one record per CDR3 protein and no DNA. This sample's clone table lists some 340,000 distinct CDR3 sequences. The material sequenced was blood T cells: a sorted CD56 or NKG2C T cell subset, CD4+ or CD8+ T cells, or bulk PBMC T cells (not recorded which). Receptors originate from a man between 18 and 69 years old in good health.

The CDR3 reads CASSRTGTIMNTEAFF. The V and J genes are TRBV18 and TRBJ1-1. From germline, CDR1 is KGHSH and CDR2 LQKENI. This CDR3 contains 16 residues.

CDR3: CASSRPPWTSGGNYEQYF. The chain carries TRBV6-1 and TRBJ2-7; with no DNA, the TCRdb D assignment of TRBD2 cannot be verified. CDR3 size: 18 residues. Germline V gives CDR1 MNHNS, CDR2 SASEGT.

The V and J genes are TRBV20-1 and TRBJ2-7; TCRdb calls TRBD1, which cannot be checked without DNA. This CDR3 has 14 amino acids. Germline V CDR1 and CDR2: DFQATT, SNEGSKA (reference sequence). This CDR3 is CSAGPRLASYEQYF.

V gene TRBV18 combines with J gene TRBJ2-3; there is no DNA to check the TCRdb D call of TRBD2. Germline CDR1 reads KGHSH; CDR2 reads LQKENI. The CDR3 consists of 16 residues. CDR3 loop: CASSPSTALRADTQYF.

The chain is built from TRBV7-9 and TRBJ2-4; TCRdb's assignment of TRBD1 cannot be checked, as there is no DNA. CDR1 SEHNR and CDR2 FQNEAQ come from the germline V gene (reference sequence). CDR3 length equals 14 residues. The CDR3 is CASSLQGAGNIQYF.

This CDR3 is CASSPGTVVSPLHF. The genes are TRBV7-9 and TRBJ1-6; TCRdb's D call of TRBD1 is untestable without DNA. Germline assignment: CDR1 SEHNR and CDR2 FQNEAQ (reference sequence). CDR3 size: 14 residues.

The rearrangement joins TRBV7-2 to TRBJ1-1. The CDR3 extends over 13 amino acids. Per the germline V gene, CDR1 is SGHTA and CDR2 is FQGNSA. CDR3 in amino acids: CASSLEAVDHAFF. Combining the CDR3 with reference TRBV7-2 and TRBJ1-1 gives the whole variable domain GAGVSQSPSNKVTEKGKDVELRCDPISGHTALYWYRQSLGQGLEFLIYFQGNSAPDKSGLPSDRFSAERTGGSVSTLTIQRTQQEDSAVYLCASSLEAVDHAFFGQGTRLTVV.

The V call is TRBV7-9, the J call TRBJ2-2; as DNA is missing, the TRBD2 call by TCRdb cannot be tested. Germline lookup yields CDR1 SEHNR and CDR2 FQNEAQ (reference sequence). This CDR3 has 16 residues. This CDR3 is CASRQGLAGPTGELFF.

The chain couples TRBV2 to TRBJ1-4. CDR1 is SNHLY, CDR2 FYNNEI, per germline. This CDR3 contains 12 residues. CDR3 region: CASSEETEKLFF.

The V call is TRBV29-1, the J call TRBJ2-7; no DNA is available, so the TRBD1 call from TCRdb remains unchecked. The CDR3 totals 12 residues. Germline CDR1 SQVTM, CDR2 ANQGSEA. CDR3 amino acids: CSVRQTGVEQYF.

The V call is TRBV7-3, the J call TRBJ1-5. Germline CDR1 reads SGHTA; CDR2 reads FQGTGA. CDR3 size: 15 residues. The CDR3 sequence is CARVGGNHSNQPQHF.

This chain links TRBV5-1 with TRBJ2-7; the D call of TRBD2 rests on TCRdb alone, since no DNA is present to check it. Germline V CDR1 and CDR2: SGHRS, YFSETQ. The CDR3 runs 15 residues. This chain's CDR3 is CASSSAGTAPYEQYF.

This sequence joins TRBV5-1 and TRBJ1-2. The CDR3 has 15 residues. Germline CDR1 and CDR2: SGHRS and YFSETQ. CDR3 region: CASSSGQGGNYGYTF.

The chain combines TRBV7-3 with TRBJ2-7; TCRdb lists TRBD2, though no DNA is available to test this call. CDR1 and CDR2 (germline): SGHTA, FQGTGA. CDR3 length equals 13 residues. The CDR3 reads CASSLTGLNEQYF.

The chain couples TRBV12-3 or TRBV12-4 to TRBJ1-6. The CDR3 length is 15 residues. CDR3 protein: CASSLRNRWGSPLHF.

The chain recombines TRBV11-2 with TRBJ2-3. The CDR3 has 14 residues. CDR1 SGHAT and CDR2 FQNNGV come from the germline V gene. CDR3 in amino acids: CASSSDGRTDTQYF.

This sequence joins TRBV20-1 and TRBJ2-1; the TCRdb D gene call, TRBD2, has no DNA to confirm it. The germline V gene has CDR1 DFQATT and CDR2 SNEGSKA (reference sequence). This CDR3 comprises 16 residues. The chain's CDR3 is CSASVAGGLSYNEQFF.

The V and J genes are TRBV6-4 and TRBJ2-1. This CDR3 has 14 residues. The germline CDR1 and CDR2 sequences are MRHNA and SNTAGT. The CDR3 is CASSDSADYNEQFF.

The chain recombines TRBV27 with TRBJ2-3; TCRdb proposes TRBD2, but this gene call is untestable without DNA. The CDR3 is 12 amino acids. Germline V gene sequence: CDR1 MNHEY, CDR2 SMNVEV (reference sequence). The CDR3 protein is CASTRPPDTQYF.

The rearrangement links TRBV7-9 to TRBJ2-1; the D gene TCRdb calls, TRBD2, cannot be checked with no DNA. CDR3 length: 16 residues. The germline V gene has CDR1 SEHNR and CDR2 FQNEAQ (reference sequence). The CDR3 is CASSSAIAGGRNEQFF.

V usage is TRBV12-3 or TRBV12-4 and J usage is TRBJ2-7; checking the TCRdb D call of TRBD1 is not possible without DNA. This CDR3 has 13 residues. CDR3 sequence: CASRVSVPGEQYF.

The CDR3 loop reads CASLPRGGYRSSTDTQYF. This sequence joins TRBV12-3 or TRBV12-4 and TRBJ2-3; TCRdb lists TRBD2, though no DNA is available to test this call. CDR3 length: 18 amino acids.

CDR3: CASSSPGLAGDSYEQYF. The V call is TRBV7-9, the J call TRBJ2-7; absent DNA, TCRdb's TRBD2 call cannot be checked. Germline CDR1 reads SEHNR; CDR2 reads FQNEAQ (reference sequence). The CDR3 extends over 17 amino acids. Full variable domain (missing parts from reference TRBV7-9 and TRBJ2-7): DTGVSQNPRHKITKRGQNVTFRCDPISEHNRLYWYRQTLGQGPEFLTYFQNEAQLEKSRLLSDRFSAERPKGSFSTLEIQRTEQGDSAMYLCASSSPGLAGDSYEQYFGPGTRLTVT.

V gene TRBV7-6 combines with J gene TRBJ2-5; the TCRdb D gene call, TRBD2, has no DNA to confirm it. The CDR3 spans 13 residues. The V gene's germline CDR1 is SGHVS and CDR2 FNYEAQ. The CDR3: CAIGTWGKETQYF.

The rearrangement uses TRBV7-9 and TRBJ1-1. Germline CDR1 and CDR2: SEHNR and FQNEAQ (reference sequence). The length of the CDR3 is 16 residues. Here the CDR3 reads CASSPRDGGGDTEAFF.

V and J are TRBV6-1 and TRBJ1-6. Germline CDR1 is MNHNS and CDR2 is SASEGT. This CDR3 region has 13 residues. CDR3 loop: CASRGGRNSPLHF.

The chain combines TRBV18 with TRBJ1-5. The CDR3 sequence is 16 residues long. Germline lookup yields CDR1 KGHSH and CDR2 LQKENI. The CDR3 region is CASSLATGGSNQPQHF.

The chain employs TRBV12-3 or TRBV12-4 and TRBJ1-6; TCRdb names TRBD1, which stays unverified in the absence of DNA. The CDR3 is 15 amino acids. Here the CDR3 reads CASSPPGQLNSPLHF.

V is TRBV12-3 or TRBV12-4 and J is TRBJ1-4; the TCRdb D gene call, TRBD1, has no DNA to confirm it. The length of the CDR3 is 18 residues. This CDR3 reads CASSVGRPGRATNEKLFF.

The CDR3: CSARPRGWQEENYGYTF. The chain uses TRBV20-1 and TRBJ1-2. The CDR3 covers 17 residues. Germline-derived CDR1 and CDR2 are DFQATT and SNEGSKA (reference sequence).